This TCR beta chain was captured by sequencing in a study of cytomegalovirus exposure and HLA in healthy donors. V gave up 0 bases and J gave up 8 bases, with 17 bases separating them. Germline V lookup: CDR1 SGHDT, CDR2 YYEEEE. This CDR3 region has 15 residues. The study, taken as a whole, reports: Researchers left out some V segments, among them TRBV6-2 and TRBV6-3, as indistinguishable. Analysis performed later showed TCR beta chains linked to HLA being more clonally expanded than equally common others.

Details on this clone: What it binds is unknown.

PCR employed 60 Vbeta and 13 Jbeta primers. Method: immunoSEQ multiplex PCR; TCRdb's copy keeps in-frame clones and lacks some. Its clone listing holds 150,000 to 200,000 clones. The V and J genes are TRBV5-6 and TRBJ1-1; a possible D gene is TRBD1 (5 bases). The sequencing input was PBMCs. The sequence came from a woman aged 18-35 years in good health and CMV-seropositive. CDR3 sequence reads: CASSLANLGGGEAFF. Here the CDR3 DNA reads TGTGCCAGCAGCTTGGCCAATTTGGGGGGAGGGGAAGCTTTCTTT.